This paragraph reports one T cell receptor (beta chain). CDR3 length: 15 residues. Trimming cost V 2 bases and J 7 bases; bases outside gene matches: 7. Looked up from germline, CDR1 is KGHDR and CDR2 is SFDVKD. The data were obtained in a study of blood T cell repertoires in COVID-19. In the study overall: Material from acute and convalescent COVID-19 was sourced from the United States, Italy and Spain. T cells, B-cell-depleted T cells, or PBMCs provided the cDNA or gDNA that served as material.

Original handling: Amplification of reference gene primers was used by the study to estimate nucleated cell counts. Sequencing used immunoSEQ multiplex PCR; TCRdb keeps in-frame clones, though not all of them. From that table come the V and J calls and clone size; the DNA was used to work out D and trimming. This repertoire shows roughly 260,000 clones, approximately 86% found once; its top ten account for 4.5% to 6%. The chain joins TRBV24-1 to TRBJ1-1; 9 bases map to TRBD1. The receptor's source is a woman older than 75 with active or convalescent COVID-19. Material: peripheral blood. The CDR3 reads CATSDSRDRVYEAFF. Written as DNA, the CDR3 is TGTGCCACCAGTGATTCTCGGGACAGGGTTTATGAAGCTTTCTTT.